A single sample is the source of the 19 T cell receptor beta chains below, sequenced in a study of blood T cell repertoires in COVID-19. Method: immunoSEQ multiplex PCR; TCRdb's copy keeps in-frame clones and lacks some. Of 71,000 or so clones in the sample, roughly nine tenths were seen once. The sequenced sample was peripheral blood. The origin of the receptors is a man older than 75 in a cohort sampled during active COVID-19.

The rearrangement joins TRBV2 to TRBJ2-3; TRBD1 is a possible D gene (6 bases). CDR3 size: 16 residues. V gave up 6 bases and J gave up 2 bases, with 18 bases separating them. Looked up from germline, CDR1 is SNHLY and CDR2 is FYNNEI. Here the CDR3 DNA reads TGTGCCAGCAGCTTCGGGACACTCCCCGCCACAGATACGCAGTATTTT. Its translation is CASSFGTLPATDTQYF.

In nucleotides, the CDR3 is TGTGCCAGCAGTGAACTAGCGGGGGGCCTCACAGATACGCAGTATTTT. It yields the protein CASSELAGGLTDTQYF. The chain recombines TRBV2 with TRBJ2-3; 11 bases fit TRBD2. The trim removed 2 bases at V and 2 bases at J, leaving 3 bases unmatched. The CDR3 sequence is 16 residues long. Germline V gives CDR1 SNHLY, CDR2 FYNNEI.

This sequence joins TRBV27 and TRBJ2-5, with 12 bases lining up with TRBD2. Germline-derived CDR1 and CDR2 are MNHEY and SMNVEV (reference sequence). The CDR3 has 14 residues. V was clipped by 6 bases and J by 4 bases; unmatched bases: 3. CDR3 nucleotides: TGTGCCAGCAGACCACTAGCGGGGGGAGAGACCCAGTACTTC. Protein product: CASRPLAGGETQYF.

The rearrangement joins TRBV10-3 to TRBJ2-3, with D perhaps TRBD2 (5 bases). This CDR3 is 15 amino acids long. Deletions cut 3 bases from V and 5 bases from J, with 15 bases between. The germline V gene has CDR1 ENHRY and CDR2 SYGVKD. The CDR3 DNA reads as TGTGCCATCAGTGATCGGGGAAACACTGGAGATACGCAGTATTTT. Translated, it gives CAISDRGNTGDTQYF.

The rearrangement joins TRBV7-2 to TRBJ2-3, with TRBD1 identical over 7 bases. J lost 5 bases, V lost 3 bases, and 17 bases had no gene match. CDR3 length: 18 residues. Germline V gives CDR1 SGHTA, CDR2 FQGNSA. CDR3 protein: CASSFGTAMPGFLDTQYF. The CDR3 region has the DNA TGTGCCAGCAGCTTTGGGACAGCCATGCCCGGTTTTTTAGATACGCAGTATTTT.

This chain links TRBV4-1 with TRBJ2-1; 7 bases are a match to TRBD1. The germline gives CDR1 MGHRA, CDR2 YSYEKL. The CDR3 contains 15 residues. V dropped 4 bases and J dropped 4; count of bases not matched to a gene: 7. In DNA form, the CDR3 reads TGCGCCAGCAGCCGGACAGGTGAGAAATACAATGAGCAGTTCTTC. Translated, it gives CASSRTGEKYNEQFF.

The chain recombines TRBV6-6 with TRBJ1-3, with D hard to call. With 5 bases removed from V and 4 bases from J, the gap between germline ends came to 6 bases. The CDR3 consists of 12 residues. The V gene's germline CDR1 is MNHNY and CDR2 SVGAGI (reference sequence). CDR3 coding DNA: TGTGCCAGCAGTACGACAGGAAACACCATATATTTT. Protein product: CASSTTGNTIYF.

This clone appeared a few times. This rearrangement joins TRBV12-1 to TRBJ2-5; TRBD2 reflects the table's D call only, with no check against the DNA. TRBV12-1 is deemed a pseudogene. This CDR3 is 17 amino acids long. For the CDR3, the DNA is TGTGCCAGCAGCAACCCGACTAGCGGGGCGACGAAAGAGACCCAGTACTTC. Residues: CASSNPTSGATKETQYF.

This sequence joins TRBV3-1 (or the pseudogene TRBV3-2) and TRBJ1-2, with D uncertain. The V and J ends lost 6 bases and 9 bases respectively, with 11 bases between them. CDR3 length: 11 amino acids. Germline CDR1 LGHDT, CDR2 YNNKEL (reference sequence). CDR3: CASRREFSYTF. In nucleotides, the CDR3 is TGTGCCAGCAGGAGGGAGTTCAGCTACACCTTC.

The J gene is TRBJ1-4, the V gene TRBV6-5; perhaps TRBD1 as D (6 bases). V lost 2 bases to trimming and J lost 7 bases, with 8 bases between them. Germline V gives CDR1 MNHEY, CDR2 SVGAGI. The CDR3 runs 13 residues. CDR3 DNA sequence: TGTGCCAGCAGTTACAACAGGGCTGAAAAACTGTTTTTT. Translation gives CASSYNRAEKLFF.

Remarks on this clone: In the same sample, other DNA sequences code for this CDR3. The CDR3 loop is CATSPGRDVYEQYF. In DNA form, the CDR3 reads TGTGCCACCTCGCCGGGGAGAGACGTTTACGAGCAGTACTTC. The gene calls are TRBV10-3 and TRBJ2-7, with a tentative D call TRBD2 (5 bases). The germline V gene has CDR1 ENHRY and CDR2 SYGVKD. This CDR3 is built from 14 residues. V gave up 10 bases and J gave up 4 bases, with 20 bases separating them.

CDR3 in amino acids: CATSGLAVYEQYV. The CDR3 DNA reads as TGTGCCACCTCGGGACTAGCGGTCTACGAGCAGTACGTC. The chain joins TRBV6-4 to TRBJ2-7; 11 bases are shared with TRBD2. Unmatched junction bases numbered 5, after V lost 10 bases and J lost 3 bases. Germline-derived CDR1 and CDR2 are MRHNA and SNTAGT. The CDR3 sequence is 13 residues long.

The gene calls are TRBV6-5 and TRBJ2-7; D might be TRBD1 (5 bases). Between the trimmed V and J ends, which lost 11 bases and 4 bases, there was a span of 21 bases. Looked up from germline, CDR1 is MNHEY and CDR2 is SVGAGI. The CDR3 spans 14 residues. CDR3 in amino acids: CAGIRGQNFYEQYF. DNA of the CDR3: TGTGCCGGGATAAGGGGCCAGAACTTTTACGAGCAGTACTTC.

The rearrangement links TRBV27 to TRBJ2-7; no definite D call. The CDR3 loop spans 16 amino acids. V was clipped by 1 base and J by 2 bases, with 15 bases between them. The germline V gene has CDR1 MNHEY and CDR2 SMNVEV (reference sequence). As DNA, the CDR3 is TGTGCCAGCAGTTTATATTCTCTGGGCGCCCCCTACGAGCAGTACTTC. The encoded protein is CASSLYSLGAPYEQYF.

The CDR3 DNA is TGTGCCAGCAGACCCCGCGGGGCAGGAAACACCATATATTTT. Its translation is CASRPRGAGNTIYF. This chain links TRBV6-5 with TRBJ1-3; possibly TRBD1 for D (5 bases). The CDR3 has 14 residues. CDR1 MNHEY and CDR2 SVGAGI come from the germline V gene. Deletions cut 6 bases from V and 4 bases from J, with 13 bases between.

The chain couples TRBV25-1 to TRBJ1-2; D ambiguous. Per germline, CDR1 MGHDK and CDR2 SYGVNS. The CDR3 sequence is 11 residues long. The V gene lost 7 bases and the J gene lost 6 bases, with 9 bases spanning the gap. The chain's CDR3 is CASTRGHGYTF. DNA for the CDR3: TGTGCCAGCACCCGAGGGCATGGCTACACCTTC.

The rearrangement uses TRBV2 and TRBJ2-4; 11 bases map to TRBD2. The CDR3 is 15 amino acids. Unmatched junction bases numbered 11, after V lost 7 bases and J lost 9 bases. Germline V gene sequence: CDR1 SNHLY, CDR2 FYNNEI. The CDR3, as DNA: TGTGCCAGCACCGCGATAGCGGGGGGGAGGGGCATTCAGTACTTC. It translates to CASTAIAGGRGIQYF.

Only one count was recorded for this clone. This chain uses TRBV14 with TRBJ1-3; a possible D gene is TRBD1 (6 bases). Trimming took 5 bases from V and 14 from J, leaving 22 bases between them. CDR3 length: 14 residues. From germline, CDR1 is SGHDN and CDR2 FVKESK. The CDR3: CASSFTFPAGTLYF. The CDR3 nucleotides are TGTGCCAGCAGCTTCACCTTCCCCGCCGGGACATTATATTTT. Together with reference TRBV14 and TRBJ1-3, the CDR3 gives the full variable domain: EAGVTQFPSHSVIEKGQTVTLRCDPISGHDNLYWYRRVMGKEIKFLLHFVKESKQDESGMPNNRFLAERTGGTYSTLKVQPAELEDSGVYFCASSFTFPAGTLYFGEGSWLTVV.

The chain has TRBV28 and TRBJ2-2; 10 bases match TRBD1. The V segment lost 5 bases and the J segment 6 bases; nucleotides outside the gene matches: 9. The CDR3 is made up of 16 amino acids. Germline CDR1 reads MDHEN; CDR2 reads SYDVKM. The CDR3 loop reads CASSGSGTGDAGELFF. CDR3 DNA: TGTGCCAGCAGTGGTTCCGGGACAGGGGACGCCGGGGAGCTGTTTTTT.